These 32 T cell receptor beta chains were sequenced from one sample in a study of OX40 agonist ivuxolimab in advanced cancers. Method: immunoSEQ multiplex PCR; TCRdb's copy keeps in-frame clones and lacks some. Of more than 50,000 clones in the sample, roughly three quarters were seen once. This specimen consisted of CD4+ or CD8+ T cells sorted from blood, obtained in a trial of the OX40 agonist ivuxolimab. These receptors came from an adult with an advanced solid tumor such as melanoma, head and neck, liver or kidney cancer.

The chain combines TRBV19 with TRBJ2-3, with 11 bases lining up with TRBD1. CDR1 and CDR2 (germline): LNHDA, SQIVND (reference sequence). This CDR3 is built from 14 residues. V was pared by 6 bases and J by 4 bases, with 3 bases of the junction left unmatched. CDR3 residues: CASRRDRGSDTQYF. CDR3 DNA sequence: TGTGCCAGTAGGAGGGACAGGGGGTCAGATACGCAGTATTTT.

The V and J genes are TRBV2 and TRBJ2-7, with 8 nucleotides matching TRBD1. Germline V gene data show CDR1 as SNHLY and CDR2 as FYNNEI. The CDR3 extends over 15 amino acids. J gave up 2 bases and V 6 bases, and 9 bases lay outside the gene matches. CDR3 nucleotide sequence: TGTGCCAGCAGAGATCCGGGGGACAGGCCCTACGAGCAGTACTTC. This translates into CASRDPGDRPYEQYF.

The chain has TRBV27 and TRBJ2-2; 8 bases map to TRBD2. V lost 5 bases, J lost 5 bases, and 13 bases stayed unmatched. CDR3 length: 17 residues. Germline CDR1 is MNHEY and CDR2 is SMNVEV (reference sequence). The CDR3 bases are TGTGCCAGCAGTGATACCGGGAGGGCTTGGGCGACCGGGGAGCTGTTTTTT. Its translation is CASSDTGRAWATGELFF.

The gene calls are TRBV28 and TRBJ1-2; a weak D match, TRBD1 (5 bases). Per germline, CDR1 MDHEN and CDR2 SYDVKM. The CDR3 length is 13 residues. The V and J ends lost 2 bases and 8 bases respectively, with 12 bases between them. Here the CDR3 reads CASSLLRAGGYTF. CDR3 in DNA: TGTGCCAGCAGTTTACTCAGGGCCGGCGGCTACACCTTC.

V gene TRBV6-5 combines with J gene TRBJ1-4; D remains unclear. This CDR3 has 14 residues. Trimming took off 0 bases at V and 11 bases at J, with 13 bases between the two ends. The germline V gene encodes CDR1 MNHEY and CDR2 SVGAGI. The CDR3 spells CASSYSNAAGKLFF. Written as DNA, the CDR3 is TGTGCCAGCAGTTACTCGAACGCGGCCGGGAAACTGTTTTTT.

This clone has more than one count but fewer than ten. V and J are TRBV5-1 and TRBJ1-1; tentatively, D is TRBD1 (5 bases). Germline V gene lookup returns CDR1 SGHRS and CDR2 YFSETQ. This CDR3 has 15 residues. The V end lost 0 bases, the J end lost 6 bases, and 15 bases lay between the germline ends. In DNA form, the CDR3 reads TGCGCCAGCAGCTTGGCTGCCAGGGAGGGGTCTGAAGCTTTCTTT. It is translated as CASSLAAREGSEAFF.

This clone was recorded once. The chain is built from TRBV28 and TRBJ1-6; D is uncertain. This CDR3 spans 15 amino acids. Trimming shortened V by 3 bases and J by 8 bases, and 14 bases separated the two germline ends. Germline V gene sequence: CDR1 MDHEN, CDR2 SYDVKM. CDR3 DNA: TGTGCCAGCAGTTTCAATACGTATGGGGATTCACCCCTCCACTTT. It specifies CASSFNTYGDSPLHF.

The DNA for the CDR3 is TGTGCCAGCACCCAGGACAGGCTGAGTAATCAGCCCCAGCATTTT. Translation gives CASTQDRLSNQPQHF. The rearrangement uses TRBV2 and TRBJ1-5, with 7 nucleotides matching TRBD1. The germline CDR1 and CDR2 sequences are SNHLY and FYNNEI. This CDR3 contains 15 residues. J gave up 4 bases and V 7 bases, and 10 bases lay outside the gene matches. Full variable domain (rest looked up from reference TRBV2 and TRBJ1-5): EPEVTQTPSHQVTQMGQEVILRCVPISNHLYFYWYRQILGQKVEFLVSFYNNEISEKSEIFDDQFSVERPDGSNFTLKIRSTKLEDSAMYFCASTQDRLSNQPQHFGDGTRLSIL.

The chain uses TRBV19 and TRBJ1-3; TRBD1 matches at 7 bases. The V and J ends lost 7 bases and 0 bases, in that order; junction bases with no gene match: 9. The CDR3 is made up of 16 amino acids. Germline V gives CDR1 LNHDA, CDR2 SQIVND (reference sequence). The DNA of the CDR3 is TGTGCCAGTACCCAAACAGGGGTCAGCTCTGGAAACACCATATATTTT. This translates into CASTQTGVSSGNTIYF.

The rearrangement uses TRBV2 and TRBJ1-5, with D possibly matching TRBD1 (5 bases). Germline assignment: CDR1 SNHLY and CDR2 FYNNEI. The CDR3 is 14 amino acids. V was clipped by 3 bases and J by 7 bases, with 13 bases between them. The CDR3 sequence is CASSEGIRDQPQHF. CDR3 DNA sequence: TGTGCCAGCAGTGAGGGGATTAGGGACCAGCCCCAGCATTTT. The full variable domain, with the rest looked up from reference TRBV2 and TRBJ1-5, is EPEVTQTPSHQVTQMGQEVILRCVPISNHLYFYWYRQILGQKVEFLVSFYNNEISEKSEIFDDQFSVERPDGSNFTLKIRSTKLEDSAMYFCASSEGIRDQPQHFGDGTRLSIL.

This rearrangement joins TRBV5-6 to TRBJ2-2; 9 nucleotides agree with TRBD2. This CDR3 contains 18 residues. CDR1 is SGHDT and CDR2 is YYEEEE in the germline V gene. J lost 4 bases, V lost 1 base, and 11 bases had no gene match. CDR3 nucleotides: TGTGCCAGCAGCTTGTTTACCGGGACAGCGGGAGGCACCGGGGAGCTGTTTTTT. Protein sequence: CASSLFTGTAGGTGELFF.

The rearrangement joins TRBV29-1 to TRBJ2-1; 8 bases match TRBD2. Germline CDR1 reads SQVTM; CDR2 reads ANQGSEA. V dropped 3 bases and J dropped 2; count of bases not matched to a gene: 6. The CDR3 totals 15 residues. The CDR3 loop reads CSVEFSGIPYNEQFF. In DNA, the CDR3 is TGCAGCGTTGAGTTTAGCGGGATCCCCTACAATGAGCAGTTCTTC.

The chain links TRBV6-1 to TRBJ1-1, with D possibly TRBD1 on 5 matching bases. The germline V gene encodes CDR1 MNHNS and CDR2 SASEGT. This CDR3 contains 10 residues. V was pared by 9 bases and J by 6 bases, with 8 bases between. CDR3 sequence: CARRGPEAFF. The CDR3 DNA is TGTGCCAGAAGGGGTCCTGAAGCTTTCTTT.

The chain is built from TRBV14 and TRBJ2-2; no definite D call. Germline V lookup: CDR1 SGHDN, CDR2 FVKESK. This CDR3 has 12 residues. Trimming took off 4 bases at V and 5 bases at J, with 5 bases between the two ends. CDR3 sequence reads: CASSRVTGELFF. As DNA, the CDR3 is TGTGCCAGCAGCCGGGTTACCGGGGAGCTGTTTTTT.

The chain is built from TRBV5-1 and TRBJ2-2; TRBD2 might be the D (5 bases). The CDR3 sequence is 15 residues long. CDR1 and CDR2 (germline): SGHRS, YFSETQ. With 0 bases removed from V and 2 bases from J, the gap between germline ends came to 8 bases. CDR3 loop: CASSLDGVNTGELFF. CDR3 coding DNA: TGCGCCAGCAGCTTGGACGGGGTTAACACCGGGGAGCTGTTTTTT. The full variable domain, with the rest looked up from reference TRBV5-1 and TRBJ2-2, is KAGVTQTPRYLIKTRGQQVTLSCSPISGHRSVSWYQQTPGQGLQFLFEYFSETQRNKGNFPGRFSGRQFSNSRSEMNVSTLELGDSALYLCASSLDGVNTGELFFGEGSRLTVL.

J is TRBJ1-2 and V is TRBV7-5. TRBV7-5 is described as a pseudogene. The CDR3 has 12 residues. The CDR3: CVGEGVLWINTF. As DNA, the CDR3 is TGTGTCGGGGAGGGGGTTTTGTGGATCAACACCTTC.

The chain uses TRBV7-2 and TRBJ1-1; D not resolved. Trimming took off 4 bases at V and 7 bases at J, with 7 bases between the two ends. The CDR3 is made up of 11 amino acids. CDR1 is SGHTA, CDR2 FQGNSA, per germline. CDR3 DNA sequence: TGTGCCAGCAGCTCTATTTATGAAGCTTTCTTT. It specifies CASSSIYEAFF.

The chain links TRBV5-1 to TRBJ1-2, with D tentatively TRBD1 (5 bases). Germline CDR1 and CDR2: SGHRS and YFSETQ. The V end was cut by 0 bases, the J end by 1 base, with 10 bases between. CDR3 length: 15 amino acids. CDR3 in DNA: TGCGCCAGCAGCTTGGACCCCGGGGGTAACTATGGCTACACCTTC. Translation gives CASSLDPGGNYGYTF.

This chain connects TRBV28 to TRBJ1-2, with a possible D match to TRBD1 (5 bases). Germline loops: CDR1 MDHEN, CDR2 SYDVKM. The V end lost 2 bases, the J end lost 2 bases, and 9 bases lay between the germline ends. This CDR3 has 14 amino acids. CDR3 sequence (DNA): TGTGCCAGCAGTTTAAAGGGACCGAACTATGGCTACACCTTC. This codes for CASSLKGPNYGYTF.

The J gene is TRBJ1-5, the V gene TRBV6-1; a weak D match, TRBD1 (5 bases). There are 15 residues in the CDR3. Trimming removed 6 bases at V and 6 bases at J, with 18 bases between. Looked up from germline, CDR1 is MNHNS and CDR2 is SASEGT. CDR3 sequence: CASRATVGAGQPQHF. The CDR3 nucleotides read TGTGCCAGCAGGGCCACAGTAGGGGCTGGTCAGCCCCAGCATTTT.

This clone is medium-sized by share. Different DNA sequences within this sample yield the same CDR3. The rearrangement uses TRBV7-2 and TRBJ2-1; D unclear. Germline CDR1 is SGHTA and CDR2 is FQGNSA. With 3 bases removed from V and 4 bases from J, the gap between germline ends came to 7 bases. The CDR3 totals 13 residues. This CDR3 reads CASSFGRYNEQFF. CDR3 DNA: TGTGCCAGCAGCTTCGGCAGGTACAATGAGCAGTTCTTC. Combining the CDR3 with reference TRBV7-2 and TRBJ2-1 gives the whole variable domain GAGVSQSPSNKVTEKGKDVELRCDPISGHTALYWYRQSLGQGLEFLIYFQGNSAPDKSGLPSDRFSAERTGGSVSTLTIQRTQQEDSAVYLCASSFGRYNEQFFGPGTRLTVL.

The DNA for the CDR3 is TGTGCCAGTACCGAGACAGGGTCGGGGAATCAGCCCCAGCATTTT. This translates into CASTETGSGNQPQHF. The chain links TRBV19 to TRBJ1-5, with 7 bases identical to TRBD1. The CDR3 has 15 amino acids. Germline lookup yields CDR1 LNHDA and CDR2 SQIVND (reference sequence). Trimming removed 7 bases from V and 4 bases from J; junction bases left unmatched: 10.

The table lists this clone with a few counts. CDR3 coding DNA: TGTGCCAGCAGCTTAGGAGGGTCGGGGAGGGCAGATACGCAGTATTTT. Protein product: CASSLGGSGRADTQYF. V usage is TRBV7-2 and J usage is TRBJ2-3, with 7 nucleotides matching TRBD2. The CDR3 length is 16 residues. The V and J ends lost 1 base and 4 bases, in that order; junction bases with no gene match: 8. Germline lookup yields CDR1 SGHTA and CDR2 FQGNSA.

This clone was observed a single time. The rearrangement uses TRBV7-2 and TRBJ2-7; the D gene is possibly TRBD1 (6 bases). Germline CDR1 is SGHTA and CDR2 is FQGNSA. CDR3 size: 13 residues. Trimming pared 6 bases from V and 1 base from J, leaving 10 bases between. The CDR3 is CASSIQGSYEQYF. In DNA, the CDR3 is TGTGCCAGCAGTATACAGGGATCCTACGAGCAGTACTTC.

The chain couples TRBV21-1 to TRBJ2-3; TRBD1 is the table's D call, not checked against the DNA. TRBV21-1 counts as a pseudogene. This CDR3 spans 16 amino acids. Here the CDR3 DNA reads TGTGCCAGCAGCCCACCCCCCCACAGGGGGCCAGATACGCAGTATTTT. Protein sequence: CASSPPPHRGPDTQYF.

The chain recombines TRBV29-1 with TRBJ2-7; perhaps TRBD2 as D (6 bases). Deletions cut 4 bases from V and 4 bases from J, with 14 bases between. CDR1 is SQVTM, CDR2 ANQGSEA, per germline. The CDR3 has 13 amino acids. The CDR3 bases are TGCAGCGTTGTAGAGGGAGGAGTTTACGAGCAGTACTTC. Amino acids: CSVVEGGVYEQYF.

J is TRBJ1-4 and V is TRBV5-1, with 7 bases fitting TRBD1. The length of the CDR3 is 15 residues. J gave up 9 bases and V 0 bases, and 8 bases lay outside the gene matches. Germline V gene sequence: CDR1 SGHRS, CDR2 YFSETQ. For the CDR3, the DNA is TGCGCCAGCAGCTTGGATTCCGGGACAGTTAAAAAACTGTTTTTT. It is translated as CASSLDSGTVKKLFF.

V gene TRBV19 combines with J gene TRBJ2-5, with 16 nucleotides matching TRBD2. This CDR3 is built from 16 residues. V dropped 5 bases and J dropped 4; count of bases not matched to a gene: 4. Germline CDR1 and CDR2: LNHDA and SQIVND (reference sequence). CDR3 DNA sequence: TGTGCCAGTAGTTCTGGGACTAGCGGGAGGGCAGAGACCCAGTACTTC. Translation: CASSSGTSGRAETQYF.

In this sample, this clone turned up a few times. The chain has TRBV5-6 and TRBJ2-5; the match to TRBD2 covers 10 bases. CDR3 length: 15 residues. Germline lookup yields CDR1 SGHDT and CDR2 YYEEEE. The junction had 4 bases not matched to a gene; V was cut back by 0 bases and J by 5 bases. The CDR3 DNA is TGTGCCAGCAGCTTGGTAGCGGGAGGCAGGGAGACCCAGTACTTC. The encoded protein is CASSLVAGGRETQYF. The whole variable domain, remainder taken from reference TRBV5-6 and TRBJ2-5, is DAGVTQSPTHLIKTRGQQVTLRCSPKSGHDTVSWYQQALGQGPQFIFQYYEEEERQRGNFPDRFSGHQFPNYSSELNVNALLLGDSALYLCASSLVAGGRETQYFGPGTRLLVL.

The CDR3 loop reads CASSHKELFF. The CDR3 bases are TGTGCCAGCAGTCATAAGGAGCTGTTTTTT. J is TRBJ2-2 and V is TRBV28; D gene unclear. Trimming removed 5 bases from V and 10 bases from J, with 5 bases in between. The germline gives CDR1 MDHEN, CDR2 SYDVKM. The CDR3 sequence is 10 residues long. The full variable domain, with the rest looked up from reference TRBV28 and TRBJ2-2, is DVKVTQSSRYLVKRTGEKVFLECVQDMDHENMFWYRQDPGLGLRLIYFSYDVKMKEKGDIPEGYSVSREKKERFSLILESASTNQTSMYLCASSHKELFFGEGSRLTVL.

In this sample, this clone turned up a few times. The CDR3 sequence is CASSFGGKGMNTEAFF. The DNA of the CDR3 is TGTGCCAGCAGTTTTGGGGGTAAGGGGATGAACACTGAAGCTTTCTTT. This sequence joins TRBV28 and TRBJ1-1; D might be TRBD1 (5 bases). From germline, CDR1 is MDHEN and CDR2 SYDVKM. V was clipped by 3 bases and J by 0 bases, with 14 bases between them. This CDR3 is built from 16 residues.

In its sample, this clone was seen once. The chain carries TRBV5-4 and TRBJ2-1, with D possibly being TRBD2 (6 bases). Germline V gene lookup returns CDR1 SGHNT and CDR2 YYREEE (reference sequence). Deletions cut 6 bases from V and 4 bases from J, with 17 bases between. The CDR3 is made up of 15 amino acids. The CDR3 loop is CASISGGGPYNEQFF. CDR3 nucleotides: TGTGCCAGCATCTCCGGGGGTGGCCCATACAATGAGCAGTTCTTC.